This T cell receptor (beta chain) was captured by sequencing in a study of shared clonotypes between healthy human individuals. Whole-study findings and limits: Relative to their counterparts shared across all four donors, non-shared clonotypes exhibited diminished generation probabilities. Larger estimated richness was generally seen in naive subsets than in memory subsets.

As concerns this clone: Its target is unknown.

CDR1 and CDR2 (germline): MNHNY, SVGAGI (reference sequence). V was trimmed by 4 bases and J by 3 bases, leaving 15 bases between them. The CDR3 covers 15 residues. The run depth of the assay was deep. In the original analysis: Junction-only immunoSEQ data arrived without quality scores, meaning filtering differed. The repertoire was sequenced with immunoSEQ multiplex PCR; TCRdb's copy has only in-frame clones and lacks some. Clone size and V and J calls were adopted from that table, with D and trimming inferred from the DNA. The sample carries millions of clones, 90% to 95% recorded once. The chain carries TRBV6-6 and TRBJ1-2, with a possible D match to TRBD1 (5 bases). Specimen: naive CD4+ T cells sorted from blood. Specified subset: CD45RA+ positively selected. The receptor comes from a man between 18 and 29 years old in good health. The chain's CDR3 is CASSSGRTRDYGYTF. In DNA, the CDR3 is TGTGCCAGCAGTTCGGGACGGACCCGGGACTATGGCTACACCTTC.